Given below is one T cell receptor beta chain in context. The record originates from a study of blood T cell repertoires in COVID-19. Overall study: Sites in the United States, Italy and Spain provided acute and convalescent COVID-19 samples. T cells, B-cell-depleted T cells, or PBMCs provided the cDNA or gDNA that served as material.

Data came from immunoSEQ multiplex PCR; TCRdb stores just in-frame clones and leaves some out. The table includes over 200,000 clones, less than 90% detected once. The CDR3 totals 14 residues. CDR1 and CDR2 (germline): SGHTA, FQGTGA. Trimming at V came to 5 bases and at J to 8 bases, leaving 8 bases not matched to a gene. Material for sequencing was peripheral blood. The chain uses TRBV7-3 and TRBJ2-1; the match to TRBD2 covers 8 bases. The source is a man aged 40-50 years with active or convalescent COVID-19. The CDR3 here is CASSDLGGADEQFF. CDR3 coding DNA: TGTGCCAGCAGCGACCTCGGGGGGGCTGATGAGCAGTTCTTC.